This is a list of T cell receptor beta chains from one sample in a study of early T cells in non-severe SARS-CoV-2 infection. Using its own MiXCR run on the 5' RACE reads, TCRdb lists one record per CDR3 protein. Of about 80,000 distinct CDR3 sequences listed, about 12% are singletons. Specimen: whole blood. These receptors came from an adult who was a healthcare worker with PCR-confirmed SARS-CoV-2 infection or an uninfected control (not recorded which). Each CDR3 is given with its conserved first and last residue. Clone size appears in some rows only: once, few, many, or a class for an expanded clone.

>few|15|TRBV12-3/TRBV12-4
CASSQGQKIQETQYF
>few|12|TRBV7-6
CASSNRVDGYTF
>few|18|TRBV2
CASSVGGLAGGRRDTQYF
>NA|14|TRBV20-1
CSAGGAGASYEQYF
>few|11|TRBV2
CASSEPGELFF
>NA|14|TRBV7-3
CASSSTGHNSPLHF
>many|12|TRBV28
CASSLTYNEQFF
>few|17|TRBV28
CASSSVTGTSSYNEQFF
>many|14|TRBV7-3
CASSKRDGTDTQYF
>few|15|TRBV12-3/TRBV12-4
CASSSQARGNTEAFF
>few|15|TRBV20-1
CSARRGTSGTVEQYF
>many|14|TRBV27
CASSLGNRVGEQYF
>many|13|TRBV10-1
CASSERRGYEQYF